This is a list of T cell receptor beta chains from one sample in a study of T cells in Graves' hyperthyroidism and ophthalmopathy. In TCRdb, the multiplex PCR reads were re-called with MiXCR into one record per CDR3 protein. Among around 620,000 distinct CDR3 sequences listed, roughly 16% were seen once. The source material was blood. The receptors were sampled from a young woman with Graves' hyperthyroidism. Each CDR3 is given with its conserved first and last residue. D genes are given only for firm matches. Not every row has a clone size; where given, it reads once, few, many or a size class.

CSAPLTRINEQYF,TGCAGTGCCCCGTTGACTAGAATAAACGAGCAGTACTTC,NA,TRBJ2-7,TRBV20-1,13,many
CAWSGMADNEQFF,TGTGCCTGGAGTGGGATGGCAGACAATGAGCAGTTCTTC,NA,TRBJ2-1,TRBV30,13,many
CASSLGVMNTEAFF,TGCGCCAGCAGCTTAGGGGTGATGAACACTGAAGCTTTCTTT,NA,TRBJ1-1,TRBV5-1,14,many
CASRTGTDNEKLFF,TGTGCCAGCAGGACCGGGACAGATAATGAAAAACTGTTTTTT,TRBD1,TRBJ1-4,TRBV28,14,many
CASSLSTIGRGYTF,TGTGCCAGCAGCCTGTCGACAATCGGTAGAGGTTACACCTTC,NA,TRBJ1-2,TRBV3-1,14,NA
CASRPGTSGRSSYNEQFF,TGTGCCAGCAGACCCGGGACTAGCGGGAGGAGCTCCTACAATGAGCAGTTCTTC,TRBD2,TRBJ2-1,TRBV12-3/TRBV12-4,18,many
CACDRGFGINEQFF,TGTGCCTGCGATAGAGGCTTTGGAATCAATGAGCAGTTCTTC,NA,TRBJ2-1,TRBV11-3,14,many
CASSLGFSGSTGELFF,TGTGCCAGCAGCTTGGGTTTTAGCGGGAGCACCGGGGAGCTGTTTTTT,TRBD2,TRBJ2-2,TRBV5-8,16,NA
CASTQTGVNTEAFF,TGTGCCAGCACGCAGACAGGGGTGAACACTGAAGCTTTCTTT,TRBD1,TRBJ1-1,TRBV6-1,14,NA
CASSYSRRQGLNEQFF,TGTGCCAGCAGTTACTCGAGACGACAGGGTTTAAATGAGCAGTTCTTC,TRBD1,TRBJ2-1,TRBV6-5,16,few
CASSQVAGAGETQYF,TGTGCCAGCAGCCAAGTAGCGGGAGCAGGGGAGACCCAGTACTTC,TRBD2,TRBJ2-5,TRBV3-1,15,NA
CASSRGGAGLEQYF,TGTGCCAGCAGCCGAGGCGGGGCGGGTCTCGAGCAGTACTTC,NA,TRBJ2-7,TRBV14,14,NA
CASSMGGITSDTQYF,TGTGCCAGTAGTATGGGGGGGATTACGTCGGATACGCAGTATTTT,TRBD2,TRBJ2-3,TRBV19,15,few
CASSPLLTGTGERNEQFF,TGTGCCAGCAGTCCACTGTTAACCGGGACAGGGGAGCGGAATGAGCAGTTCTTC,TRBD1,TRBJ2-1,TRBV2,18,many